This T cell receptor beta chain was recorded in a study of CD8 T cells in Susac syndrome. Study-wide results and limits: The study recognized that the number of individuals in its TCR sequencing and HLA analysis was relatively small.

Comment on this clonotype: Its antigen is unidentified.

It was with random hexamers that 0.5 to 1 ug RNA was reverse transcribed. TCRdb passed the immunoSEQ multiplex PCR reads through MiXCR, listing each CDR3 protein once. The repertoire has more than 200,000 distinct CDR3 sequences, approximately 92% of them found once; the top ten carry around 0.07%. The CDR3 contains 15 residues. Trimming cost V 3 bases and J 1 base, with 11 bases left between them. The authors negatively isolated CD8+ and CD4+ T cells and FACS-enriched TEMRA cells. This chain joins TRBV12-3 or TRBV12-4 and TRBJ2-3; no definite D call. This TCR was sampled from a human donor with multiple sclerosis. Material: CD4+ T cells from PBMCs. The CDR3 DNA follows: TGTGCCAGCAGTTTCCTGAGAACAGGCACAGATACGCAGTATTTT. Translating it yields CASSFLRTGTDTQYF.